These 4 T cell receptor beta chains came from one sample sequenced in a study of blood T cell repertoires in COVID-19. Sequenced by immunoSEQ multiplex PCR; TCRdb stores in-frame clones only, minus some. The sample has roughly 190,000 clones, roughly 86% seen once. The source material was PBMCs or T cells enriched from blood (not recorded which). These receptors all come from a woman aged 35 to 49 in a cohort exposed to, infected with or recovered from COVID-19 (not recorded which).

The gene calls are TRBV5-6 and TRBJ1-6; 8 bases map to TRBD1. Germline trimming cut 0 bases from V and 6 bases from J; bases unmatched to any gene: 11. Germline CDR1 reads SGHDT; CDR2 reads YYEEEE. The CDR3 contains 18 residues. The CDR3 sequence is CASSLVSQGASGNSPLHF. In nucleotides, the CDR3 is TGTGCCAGCAGCTTGGTTTCTCAGGGGGCGTCGGGTAATTCACCCCTCCACTTT.

The chain joins TRBV19 to TRBJ1-2; D is undetermined. Germline V gene sequence: CDR1 LNHDA, CDR2 SQIVND (reference sequence). The V and J ends lost 4 bases and 6 bases respectively, with 21 bases between them. The CDR3 spans 16 residues. Here the CDR3 reads CASSNPTGGGFNGYTF. In DNA form, the CDR3 reads TGTGCCAGTAGTAACCCCACCGGTGGAGGGTTCAATGGCTACACCTTC.

As DNA, the CDR3 is TGTGCCAGCAGCGTAGCCACGCTAAGGGGGCCCAATGAAAAACTGTTTTTT. Protein product: CASSVATLRGPNEKLFF. The J gene is TRBJ1-4, the V gene TRBV9, with 7 positions matching TRBD1. Germline V lookup: CDR1 SGDLS, CDR2 YYNGEE. The CDR3 totals 17 residues. Trimming cost V 0 bases and J 5 bases; bases outside gene matches: 10.

The V gene is TRBV19, the J gene TRBJ1-2; 7 bases map to TRBD1. Losses at the gene ends were 5 bases for V and 8 bases for J; bases not matched to a gene: 17. The CDR3 length is 16 residues. Germline V gene lookup returns CDR1 LNHDA and CDR2 SQIVND (reference sequence). In nucleotides, the CDR3 is TGTGCCAGTAGTTGGGGGACAGATTTTTATTTCCCGGGCTACACCTTC. It is translated as CASSWGTDFYFPGYTF.